A single sample is the source of the 23 T cell receptor beta chains below, sequenced in a study of T cells in Graves' hyperthyroidism and ophthalmopathy. Amplification yielded TCR beta CDR3 regions, with RNA transcripts as the source. TCR CDR3 regions were first amplified by RT-PCR with HTBI primers. TCRdb redid the calling of the multiplex PCR reads with MiXCR, one entry per CDR3 protein. This table holds around 290,000 distinct CDR3 sequences, approximately 12% found once. Input material: blood. The receptors were gathered from a woman aged 25-40 years with Graves' hyperthyroidism that later progressed to Graves' ophthalmopathy.

This clonotype was counted ten times or more. This sequence joins TRBV28 and TRBJ2-5; 7 bases are a match to TRBD1. This CDR3 spans 16 amino acids. Unmatched junction bases numbered 12, after V lost 4 bases and J lost 4 bases. CDR1 and CDR2 (germline): MDHEN, SYDVKM. CDR3 DNA: TGTGCCAGCAGTTCCGCAGACAGGGACATATCAGAGACCCAGTACTTC. This codes for CASSSADRDISETQYF.

The CDR3 DNA is TGCAGTGCTAGAGATTTACTAGCGGGAAATGAGCAGTTCTTC. This codes for CSARDLLAGNEQFF. The chain links TRBV20-1 to TRBJ2-1; 10 bases map to TRBD2. Germline CDR1 DFQATT, CDR2 SNEGSKA (reference sequence). Unmatched junction bases numbered 3, after V lost 0 bases and J lost 7 bases. The CDR3 length is 14 residues.

The sample holds many counts of this clonotype. J is TRBJ2-7 and V is TRBV13; possibly TRBD2 for D (6 bases). Looked up from germline, CDR1 is PRHDT and CDR2 is FYEKMQ (reference sequence). V lost 3 bases, J lost 0 bases, and 12 bases lay in between. This CDR3 region has 15 residues. The CDR3 region has the DNA TGTGCCAGCAGCTTCCGGGACTCCGTCTCCTACGAGCAGTACTTC. Its protein product is CASSFRDSVSYEQYF. The full variable domain, its missing parts supplied by reference TRBV13 and TRBJ2-7, is AAGVIQSPRHLIKEKRETATLKCYPIPRHDTVYWYQQGPGQDPQFLISFYEKMQSDKGSIPDRFSAQQFSDYHSELNMSSLELGDSALYFCASSFRDSVSYEQYFGPGTRLTVT.

This clonotype was seen at least ten times. The chain is built from TRBV9 and TRBJ2-7; the D is unclear. Germline V gene lookup returns CDR1 SGDLS and CDR2 YYNGEE. This CDR3 has 14 amino acids. V was shortened by 5 bases and J by 1 base, with 13 bases between the two germline ends. The CDR3 DNA follows: TGTGCCAGCAGTGTGGACGGTGGATCCTACGAGCAGTACTTC. Translating gives CASSVDGGSYEQYF.

This clonotype was picked up many times. V is TRBV7-2 and J is TRBJ2-5; D gene uncertain. Germline lookup yields CDR1 SGHTA and CDR2 FQGNSA. The CDR3 contains 12 residues. Trimming left V 8 bases short and J 2 bases short, with 9 bases between. The CDR3 nucleotides are TGTGCCAGCGGGGTACTACAAGAGACCCAGTACTTC. Amino acids: CASGVLQETQYF.

This clonotype has a count of ten or more. This sequence joins TRBV7-2 and TRBJ2-1, with D perhaps matching TRBD2 (6 bases). Germline-derived CDR1 and CDR2 are SGHTA and FQGNSA. The CDR3 sequence is 16 residues long. Between the trimmed V and J ends, which lost 1 base and 0 bases, there was a span of 10 bases. The CDR3 spells CASSLGSGSSYNEQFF. CDR3 coding DNA: TGTGCCAGCAGCTTAGGCTCCGGGAGCTCCTACAATGAGCAGTTCTTC.

This clonotype was found many times. This chain links TRBV6-2 or TRBV6-3 with TRBJ2-1; D tentatively fits TRBD1 or TRBD2 (5 bases each). This CDR3 is 14 amino acids long. Per the germline V gene, CDR1 is MNHEY and CDR2 is SVGEGT. The ends were cut back, 4 bases at V and 12 bases at J, with 19 bases in the middle. Here the CDR3 reads CASSSTFETTGQFF. CDR3 nucleotide sequence: TGTGCCAGCAGTTCTACCTTCGAGACTACAGGGCAGTTCTTC.

This clonotype has at least ten counts. This sequence joins TRBV19 and TRBJ2-2; D is tentatively TRBD1 or TRBD2 (5 bases each). V lost 7 bases and J lost 7, with 16 bases in between. CDR1 and CDR2 (germline): LNHDA, SQIVND (reference sequence). The CDR3 is 14 residues long. CDR3 sequence (DNA): TGTGCCAGTAACCGGGGCTACCTCCGCGGGGAGCTGTTTTTT. This sequence encodes CASNRGYLRGELFF.

This clonotype was observed at least ten times. CDR3 nucleotide sequence: TGCAGCACGGCCGGACAGTTGGCTGAAGCTTTCTTT. The encoded protein is CSTAGQLAEAFF. The rearrangement uses TRBV29-1 and TRBJ1-1, with D possibly matching TRBD1 (6 bases). The CDR3 length is 12 residues. V lost 8 bases and J lost 6, with 16 bases in between. Germline values: CDR1 SQVTM, CDR2 ANQGSEA.

This chain uses TRBV4-3 with TRBJ2-1; TRBD2 aligns across 10 bases. The DNA end lines up better with TRBJ2-7; the J call may be wrong. CDR3 length: 15 residues. Germline V gene sequence: CDR1 LGHNA, CDR2 YSLEER. The CDR3 DNA follows: TGCGCCAGCGGGGATTGGACTAGCGGATACAATGAGCAGTACTTC. It specifies CASGDWTSGYNEQYF.

In this sample, this clonotype turned up many times. The J gene is TRBJ1-4, the V gene TRBV29-1, with a possible D match to TRBD1 (5 bases). This CDR3 contains 13 residues. V lost 6 bases and J lost 3, with 11 bases in between. Per germline, CDR1 SQVTM and CDR2 ANQGSEA. CDR3: CSVRDPSNEKLFF. The CDR3 DNA reads as TGCAGCGTCCGGGACCCATCTAATGAAAAACTGTTTTTT. Variable domain in full (rest from reference TRBV29-1 and TRBJ1-4): SAVISQKPSRDICQRGTSLTIQCQVDSQVTMMFWYRQQPGQSLTLIATANQGSEATYESGFVIDKFPISRPNLTFSTLTVSNMSPEDSSIYLCSVRDPSNEKLFFGSGTQLSVL.

This clonotype was found a few times. The chain employs TRBV24-1 and TRBJ1-5; 12 bases fit TRBD1. Germline lookup yields CDR1 KGHDR and CDR2 SFDVKD. CDR3 size: 15 residues. V lost 9 bases to trimming and J lost 4 bases; unmatched junction nucleotides: 6. The CDR3 DNA sequence: TGTGCCACCTCTGGGACAGGGGGCGTTAATCAGCCCCAGCATTTT. Translating gives CATSGTGGVNQPQHF.

This clonotype occurred once. The rearrangement links TRBV19 to TRBJ2-7; possible D gene TRBD1, 5 bases. Trimming cost V 1 base and J 6 bases, with 16 bases left between them. There are 15 residues in the CDR3. CDR1 and CDR2 (germline): LNHDA, SQIVND (reference sequence). CDR3 loop: CASSIGTDSPLEQYF. The CDR3 DNA reads as TGTGCCAGTAGTATAGGTACTGACAGCCCCCTCGAGCAGTACTTC. Drawing the rest from reference TRBV19 and TRBJ2-7, the complete variable domain is DGGITQSPKYLFRKEGQNVTLSCEQNLNHDAMYWYRQDPGQGLRLIYYSQIVNDFQKGDIAEGYSVSREKKESFPLTVTSAQKNPTAFYLCASSIGTDSPLEQYFGPGTRLTVT.

V gene TRBV6-2 or TRBV6-3 combines with J gene TRBJ2-1; 14 bases fit TRBD2. The V gene end was trimmed by 6 bases and the J gene end by 3 bases; junction bases not matched to a gene: 7. The CDR3 runs to 17 residues. Germline CDR1 reads MNHEY; CDR2 reads SVGEGT. The CDR3 region has the DNA TGTGCCAGCAGCCAGACTAGCGGGAGGGCCAGCTACAATGAGCAGTTCTTC. Amino acids: CASSQTSGRASYNEQFF.

This clonotype was picked up many times. The chain recombines TRBV30 with TRBJ1-1, with 7 bases that match TRBD1. The CDR3 extends over 13 amino acids. Trimming took 4 bases from V and 11 from J; bases not matched to a gene: 13. CDR1 and CDR2 from the germline V gene are GTSNPN and SVGIG (reference sequence). CDR3 DNA: TGTGCCTGGAAGGGGGACAGTCATTCTAGGGCTTTCTTT. Its protein product is CAWKGDSHSRAFF.

This clonotype was seen repeatedly, ten times or more. This chain links TRBV28 with TRBJ2-5; 7 bases are shared with TRBD1. V lost 6 bases, J lost 8 bases, and 18 bases stayed unmatched. This CDR3 region has 16 residues. Germline V gene data show CDR1 as MDHEN and CDR2 as SYDVKM. CDR3 DNA: TGTGCCAGCAGCCCGAACAGGGGTTATTCCCAAGGAACCCAGTACTTC. Protein sequence: CASSPNRGYSQGTQYF.

This clonotype came up many times. The V gene is TRBV6-1, the J gene TRBJ2-7; 9 nucleotides match TRBD2. The CDR3 is 18 residues long. The trim removed 5 bases at V and 2 bases at J, leaving 16 bases unmatched. Germline V gene lookup returns CDR1 MNHNS and CDR2 SASEGT. The DNA of the CDR3 is TGTGCCAGCAGTTTCCTCGGAAGTAGCGGGGGACGACCCTACGAGCAGTACTTC. Translation: CASSFLGSSGGRPYEQYF.

The table lists this clonotype with many counts. The chain combines TRBV9 with TRBJ2-1; TRBD2 might be the D (6 bases). V was cut by 0 bases and J by 6 bases, with 16 bases left in between. CDR3 length equals 16 residues. Germline V gene sequence: CDR1 SGDLS, CDR2 YYNGEE. CDR3 residues: CASSVEEGGRINEQFF. Here the CDR3 DNA reads TGTGCCAGCAGCGTAGAGGAGGGTGGCAGGATCAATGAGCAGTTCTTC.

The sample holds many counts of this clonotype. The CDR3 DNA reads as TGCAGTGCTAGAGATGTAGTCTCCTACGAGCAGTACTTC. This gives the protein CSARDVVSYEQYF. V gene TRBV20-1 combines with J gene TRBJ2-7; no definite D call. The CDR3 consists of 13 residues. Trimming took off 0 bases at V and 0 bases at J, with 6 bases between the two ends. Germline CDR1 reads DFQATT; CDR2 reads SNEGSKA (reference sequence).

This chain joins TRBV28 and TRBJ1-6; 12 nucleotides agree with TRBD1. The junction had 14 bases not matched to a gene; V was cut back by 6 bases and J by 8 bases. The CDR3 spans 18 residues. The V gene's germline CDR1 is MDHEN and CDR2 SYDVKM. CDR3 bases: TGTGCCAGCAGGCCGGGGACAGGGGGCGGATCATTTCATTCACCCCTCCACTTT. Its protein is CASRPGTGGGSFHSPLHF. Full variable domain (outside the CDR3, taken from reference TRBV28 and TRBJ1-6): DVKVTQSSRYLVKRTGEKVFLECVQDMDHENMFWYRQDPGLGLRLIYFSYDVKMKEKGDIPEGYSVSREKKERFSLILESASTNQTSMYLCASRPGTGGGSFHSPLHFGNGTRLTVT.

The genes are TRBV4-3 and TRBJ1-2; 7 bases agree with TRBD1. J was trimmed by 5 bases and V by 1 base; bases with no gene match: 7. The CDR3 covers 15 residues. CDR1 and CDR2 from the germline V gene are LGHNA and YSLEER. The DNA of the CDR3 is TGCGCCAGCAGCCAAGTTGGCGGGACAGATTATGGCTACACCTTC. Translating it yields CASSQVGGTDYGYTF.

This clonotype has at least ten counts. The genes are TRBV2 and TRBJ2-3; TRBD1 is a possible D gene (6 bases). The CDR3 is made up of 14 amino acids. Per the germline V gene, CDR1 is SNHLY and CDR2 is FYNNEI. V lost 9 bases and J 4 bases, leaving 17 bases between the germline ends. This CDR3 is CARSTGFGSDTQYF. The CDR3 DNA is TGTGCCAGGTCAACAGGGTTCGGATCAGATACGCAGTATTTT.

The sample holds many counts of this clonotype. This chain connects TRBV7-2 to TRBJ2-1; TRBD2 might be the D (6 bases). The CDR3 spans 16 residues. Germline loops: CDR1 SGHTA, CDR2 FQGNSA. V was pared by 4 bases and J by 2 bases, with 15 bases between. CDR3 DNA: TGTGCCAGCAGCTCGGACTACGGCACGCCCTACAATGAGCAGTTCTTC. As protein: CASSSDYGTPYNEQFF. The whole variable domain, filled in from reference TRBV7-2 and TRBJ2-1, reads GAGVSQSPSNKVTEKGKDVELRCDPISGHTALYWYRQSLGQGLEFLIYFQGNSAPDKSGLPSDRFSAERTGGSVSTLTIQRTQQEDSAVYLCASSSDYGTPYNEQFFGPGTRLTVL.